The following is a T cell receptor beta chain sequence with its context. Its target is unknown. The sample originates from a study of cytomegalovirus exposure and HLA in healthy donors. General study points: TCR association rates varied by HLA locus in a later analysis, with DRB1 highest and HLA-C lowest.

The PCR was carried out with 60 Vbeta primers and 13 Jbeta primers. The data were produced by immunoSEQ multiplex PCR, yet TCRdb's version contains in-frame clones alone and is incomplete. The repertoire holds about 110,000 clones, over 65% seen once, with 1% to 1.5% in the top ten. CDR3 length equals 13 residues. V gave up 0 bases and J gave up 9 bases, with 6 bases separating them. The germline V gene encodes CDR1 MNHNS and CDR2 SASEGT. J is TRBJ1-6 and V is TRBV6-1, with D possibly matching TRBD1 (6 bases). The sequenced sample consisted of PBMCs. The receptor was derived from a woman between 25 and 40 years old in good health and CMV-seronegative. The CDR3 loop is CASSEADSSPLHF. The DNA for the CDR3 is TGTGCCAGCAGTGAAGCGGACAGTTCACCCCTCCACTTT.